This passage covers 8 T cell receptor beta chains from one sample sequenced in a study of shared clonotypes between healthy human individuals. Positive CCR7 selection of CD45RO-negative cells yielded the naive CD8 cells, and terminally differentiated effector memory CD45RA+ cells were excluded. TCRdb keeps only in-frame clones here, not all; method: immunoSEQ multiplex PCR. The sample lists roughly 2.1 million clones; 90% to 95% were seen once. The source material was naive CD8+ T cells from PBMCs. Every receptor here comes from a young man in good health. Some clones in this sample may be carry-over from other donors' samples.

The rearrangement links TRBV4-2 to TRBJ2-1, with 8 nucleotides matching TRBD2. Germline lookup yields CDR1 LGHNA and CDR2 YNFKEQ. This CDR3 region has 16 residues. The J segment lost 4 bases and the V segment lost 0 bases, leaving 5 bases of the junction unmatched. CDR3 DNA: TGTGCCAGCAGCCAAGATGTACTAGCGGCATACAATGAGCAGTTCTTC. Residues: CASSQDVLAAYNEQFF.

V gene TRBV6-6 combines with J gene TRBJ1-1, with TRBD1 as a possible D gene (5 bases). The V end was cut by 6 bases, the J end by 4 bases, with 21 bases between. This CDR3 has 16 amino acids. Germline V gene sequence: CDR1 MNHNY, CDR2 SVGAGI (reference sequence). CDR3 in DNA: TGTGCCAGCAGCCCGCGGGGCCTTCGTCCAGGCACTGAAGCTTTCTTT. As protein: CASSPRGLRPGTEAFF.

The chain employs TRBV7-3 and TRBJ1-1; no firm D call. Germline CDR1 and CDR2: SGHTA and FQGTGA. The CDR3 sequence is 14 residues long. V shed 5 bases and J shed 6 bases, with 16 bases lying between them. The CDR3: CASSLGGNVPEAFF. The CDR3 DNA is TGTGCCAGCAGCCTGGGTGGAAACGTCCCTGAAGCTTTCTTT.

A word on this clone: Within the sample, other DNA sequences also encode this same CDR3. The chain joins TRBV15 to TRBJ2-1, with no clear D. This CDR3 comprises 12 residues. V was shortened by 4 bases and J by 4 bases, with 5 bases between the two germline ends. Germline CDR1 LNHNV, CDR2 YYDKDF (reference sequence). The DNA for the CDR3 is TGTGCCACCAGCACTAGGTACAATGAGCAGTTCTTC. Translating gives CATSTRYNEQFF. The full variable domain, with the rest looked up from reference TRBV15 and TRBJ2-1, is DAMVIQNPRYQVTQFGKPVTLSCSQTLNHNVMYWYQQKSSQAPKLLFHYYDKDFNNEADTPDNFQSRRPNTSFCFLDIRSPGLGDTAMYLCATSTRYNEQFFGPGTRLTVL.

A note on this clone: Other DNA sequences within the sample encode an identical CDR3. This chain links TRBV9 with TRBJ2-5; no firm D call. Per the germline V gene, CDR1 is SGDLS and CDR2 is YYNGEE. V shed 0 bases and J shed 5 bases, with 8 bases lying between them. CDR3 length: 13 amino acids. CDR3 DNA: TGTGCCAGCAGCGTAGGGGTAGGGGAGACCCAGTACTTC. It specifies CASSVGVGETQYF.

The chain links TRBV7-2 to TRBJ2-3; perhaps TRBD1 as D (6 bases). With 5 bases removed from V and 5 bases from J, the gap between germline ends came to 8 bases. The CDR3 sequence is 12 residues long. Germline V lookup: CDR1 SGHTA, CDR2 FQGNSA. The CDR3 spells CASSARGDTQYF. The CDR3 DNA follows: TGTGCCAGCAGCGCCAGGGGAGATACGCAGTATTTT.

The V gene is TRBV5-6, the J gene TRBJ1-1, with TRBD1 identical over 9 bases. Germline values: CDR1 SGHDT, CDR2 YYEEEE. V dropped 5 bases and J dropped 11; count of bases not matched to a gene: 7. This CDR3 spans 12 amino acids. DNA of the CDR3: TGTGCCAGCAGTCTGGGTGGGACAGGGGCTTTCTTT. Its translation is CASSLGGTGAFF.

This rearrangement joins TRBV28 to TRBJ2-5, with unresolved D. Trimming removed 6 bases at V and 3 bases at J, with 8 bases between. Germline-derived CDR1 and CDR2 are MDHEN and SYDVKM. The CDR3 contains 12 residues. CDR3 nucleotides: TGTGCCAGCAGCGTTTTGAAAGAGACCCAGTACTTC. It specifies CASSVLKETQYF.